A selection of T cell receptor beta chains follows, all from one sample in a study of blood T cell repertoires in COVID-19. Profiling relied on immunoSEQ multiplex PCR, and the TCRdb table lists in-frame clones only, not all of them. The data show over 350,000 clones, 88% seen once. The sample was PBMCs or T cells enriched from blood (not recorded which). Receptors were obtained from a woman between 18 and 29 years old who had recovered from COVID-19. Each CDR3 is given with its conserved first and last residue. Clone size appears in some rows only: once, few, many, or a class for an expanded clone.

length | J | V | size | CDR3
14 | TRBJ1-4 | TRBV13 | - | CASSFQGLPEKLFF
15 | TRBJ1-1 | TRBV7-8 | few | CASSWLGGLNTEAFF
16 | TRBJ2-5 | TRBV5-4 | - | CASSSWTSGGFETQYF
16 | TRBJ2-7 | TRBV5-1 | - | CASSLGPKQGTYEQYF
14 | TRBJ1-1 | TRBV4-1 | - | CASSTRQGDTEAFF
15 | TRBJ2-3 | TRBV3-1/TRBV3-2 | once | CASSPSSGGTDTQYF
14 | TRBJ1-6 | TRBV30 | - | CAWQNRDSNSPLHF
15 | TRBJ2-7 | TRBV19 | - | CASSIGGIGSYEQYF
14 | TRBJ1-2 | TRBV19 | - | CASSPRQGPYGYTF
16 | TRBJ2-1 | TRBV6-2/TRBV6-3 | - | CASSYPPKLGYNEQFF
14 | TRBJ2-1 | TRBV5-1 | - | CASSSGGAADEQFF
13 | TRBJ2-3 | TRBV24-1 | few | CATSGAGQDTQYF
13 | TRBJ2-1 | TRBV18 | - | CASSQSQGNEQFF
15 | TRBJ2-7 | TRBV7-2 | - | CASSLEVESSYEQYF
14 | TRBJ1-2 | TRBV4-3 | - | CASSQQRVNYGYTF
14 | TRBJ2-7 | TRBV6-2/TRBV6-3 | - | CASSYATRRYEQYF
15 | TRBJ1-5 | TRBV5-6 | few | CASSRLDRDNQPQHF
12 | TRBJ2-7 | TRBV4-1 | - | CASSQGPYEQYF
14 | TRBJ1-1 | TRBV6-2/TRBV6-3 | - | CASSLTGSHTEAFF
11 | TRBJ1-2 | TRBV20-1 | - | CSASGGDGYTF
14 | TRBJ2-1 | TRBV19 | - | CASNTGLQNNEQFF
14 | TRBJ2-7 | TRBV5-1 | - | CASSLTSGAYEQYF
13 | TRBJ1-1 | TRBV6-5 | - | CASSVRGRTEAFF
14 | TRBJ1-1 | TRBV27 | - | CASRPDRPNTEAFF
12 | TRBJ2-7 | TRBV12-3/TRBV12-4 | - | CASSSGTYEQYF
17 | TRBJ1-1 | TRBV11-2 | few | CASSLDLGQGLNTEAFF
15 | TRBJ2-7 | TRBV6-5 | - | CASSYHDRGRNEQYF
18 | TRBJ2-1 | TRBV11-3 | - | CASSLADLAGVGYNEQFF
15 | TRBJ1-3 | TRBV7-6 | - | CASSLARDSGNTIYF
20 | TRBJ1-5 | TRBV21-1 | - | CASSRSLPGQGTYSNQPQHF
15 | TRBJ1-2 | TRBV5-1 | - | CASTSRQGVHYGYTF
14 | TRBJ1-1 | TRBV19 | few | CASSIGGTVTEAFF
15 | TRBJ1-1 | TRBV5-1 | - | CASSQQGQENTEAFF
16 | TRBJ1-6 | TRBV11-2 | - | CASSPRTRPAPILLHF
13 | TRBJ1-1 | TRBV12-5 | - | CASGLTENTEAFF
16 | TRBJ2-5 | TRBV4-2 | - | CASSQESLAGGETQYF
14 | TRBJ2-2 | TRBV5-5 | - | CASSLELGGGELFF
15 | TRBJ1-5 | TRBV7-6 | - | CASSLARGLGQPQHF
13 | TRBJ2-1 | TRBV5-1 | - | CASSLSGQGEQFF
11 | TRBJ1-1 | TRBV30 | - | CAWSGGTVAFF
16 | TRBJ2-1 | TRBV29-1 | - | CSVEDPRAGRYNEQFF
11 | TRBJ2-7 | TRBV10-3 | - | CAISELGEQYF
11 | TRBJ1-2 | TRBV20-1 | - | CSAPLFSGYTF
14 | TRBJ2-1 | TRBV4-1 | - | CASSPTTSYNEQFF
14 | TRBJ2-3 | TRBV5-6 | once | CASSFAGITDTQYF
13 | TRBJ1-1 | TRBV4-1 | once | CASSLDRASEAFF
16 | TRBJ2-7 | TRBV7-2 | - | CASSLGASVSSYEQYF
16 | TRBJ1-4 | TRBV9 | - | CASSVDGGTTNEKLFF
13 | TRBJ1-1 | TRBV15 | - | CATKPTVGTEAFF
13 | TRBJ1-2 | TRBV12-3/TRBV12-4 | - | CASRVAGANGYTF
14 | TRBJ1-2 | TRBV19 | - | CASSMLRGNYGYTF
14 | TRBJ2-7 | TRBV5-1 | once | CASSLDGTGVEQYF
16 | TRBJ2-5 | TRBV5-6 | once | CASSPRLAGEQETQYF